This T cell receptor beta chain was identified during a study of blood T cell repertoires in COVID-19. Study background: Acute and convalescent COVID-19 samples came from the United States, Italy and Spain.

This CDR3 is built from 16 residues. Trimming took 2 bases from V and 1 from J; bases not matched to a gene: 7. Germline V gene data show CDR1 as SGDLS and CDR2 as YYNGEE. Generated by immunoSEQ multiplex PCR, the TCRdb table keeps only in-frame clones and is missing some. The sample holds over 75,000 clones, around 93% seen once. V gene TRBV9 combines with J gene TRBJ2-3; 7 positions match TRBD1. Sequenced sample: peripheral blood. The TCR originated in a human donor with active COVID-19. The donor label of this sample is uncertain. This CDR3 is CASSVSGQSGTDTQYF. For the CDR3, the DNA is TGTGCCAGCAGCGTCTCGGGACAGTCAGGCACAGATACGCAGTATTTT.